This TCR beta chain was observed in a study of T cells in Graves' hyperthyroidism and ophthalmopathy. Overall study findings and caveats: Blood also held most thyroid clonotypes expanded beyond 0.001.

RNA transcripts yielded amplified TCR beta CDR3 regions. RT-PCR in the first round (using the HTBI primer set) targeted the TCR CDR3. Via MiXCR, TCRdb re-called the multiplex PCR reads, giving one row per CDR3 protein. The table shows about 380,000 distinct CDR3 sequences, with 15% to 20% occurring only once. Germline trimming cut 1 base from V and 10 bases from J; bases unmatched to any gene: 11. CDR1 is MDHEN and CDR2 is SYDVKM in the germline V gene. The CDR3 length is 16 residues. Ophthalmopathy patients all had a Clinical Activity Score of at least 3, a NOSPECS grade of at least 4 and disease under 3 months old. Not enrolled were patients with uncontrolled infection, other autoimmune disease, pregnancy or lactation. This clonotype was observed many times. The target antigen is unknown.

The sequencing sample was made of blood. The chain employs TRBV28 and TRBJ2-1, with 9 bases lining up with TRBD2. This clonotype was sampled from a young man with Graves' ophthalmopathy. CDR3 bases: TGTGCCAGCAGTTTATTCACGATCCTTCTAGCGGGGGAGCAGTTCTTC. It translates to CASSLFTILLAGEQFF.